This T cell receptor beta chain was sequenced during a study of OX40 agonist ivuxolimab in advanced cancers. Background on the study: Cancers in dose escalation were hepatocellular, melanoma, renal cell and head and neck. People who had prior anti-PD-1, anti-PD-L1 or anti-CTLA-4 therapy could take part, and 40% had some. Partial responses were seen in three patients, one with hepatocellular carcinoma and two with cutaneous melanoma.

Points from the study as a whole: At 0.1 to 3.0 mg/kg and by week 6, clonal expansion occurred in CD4+ and CD8+ blood T cells.

In this sample, this clone turned up once. Its target is not known. Some clones are missing from TCRdb's copy, which holds only in-frame ones; the method was immunoSEQ multiplex PCR. The sample includes 35,000 to 50,000 clones, about 86% of them seen just once. The specimen comprised CD4+ or CD8+ T cells sorted from blood, sampled in a trial of the OX40 agonist ivuxolimab. The clonotype originates from an adult with an advanced solid tumor such as melanoma, head and neck, liver or kidney cancer.

Here the CDR3 reads CASSLIGGVYNEQFF. The CDR3 DNA is TGTGCCAGCAGTTTAATTGGCGGGGTTTACAATGAGCAGTTCTTC. The rearrangement joins TRBV27 to TRBJ2-1; D perhaps matches TRBD2 (6 bases). Trimming removed 2 bases at V and 4 bases at J, with 12 bases between. This CDR3 has 15 residues. CDR1 and CDR2 from the germline V gene are MNHEY and SMNVEV (reference sequence).